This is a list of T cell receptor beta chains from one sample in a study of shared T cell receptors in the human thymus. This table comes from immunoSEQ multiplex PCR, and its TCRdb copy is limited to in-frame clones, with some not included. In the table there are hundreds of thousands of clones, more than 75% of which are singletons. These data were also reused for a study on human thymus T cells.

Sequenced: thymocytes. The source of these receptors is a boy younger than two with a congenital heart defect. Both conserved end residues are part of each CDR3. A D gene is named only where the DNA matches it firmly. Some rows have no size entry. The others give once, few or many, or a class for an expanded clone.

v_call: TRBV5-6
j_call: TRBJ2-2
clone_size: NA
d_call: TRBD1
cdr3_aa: CASSSLTGLTGELFF
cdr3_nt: TGTGCCAGCAGCTCCCTGACAGGGCTAACCGGGGAGCTGTTTTTT

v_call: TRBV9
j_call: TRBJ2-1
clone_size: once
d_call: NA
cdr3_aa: CASSPTRDNEQFF
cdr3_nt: TGTGCCAGCAGCCCTACTAGGGACAATGAGCAGTTCTTC

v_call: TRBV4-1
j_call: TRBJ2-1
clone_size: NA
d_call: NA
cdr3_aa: CASSQGPSGSIYNEQFF
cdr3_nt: TGCGCCAGCAGCCAAGGGCCTTCGGGAAGCATTTACAATGAGCAGTTCTTC

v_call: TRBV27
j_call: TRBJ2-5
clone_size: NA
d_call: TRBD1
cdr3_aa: CASSSSPDRVFTKTQYF
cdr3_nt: TGTGCCAGCAGTTCCTCGCCCGACAGGGTATTTACAAAGACCCAGTACTTC

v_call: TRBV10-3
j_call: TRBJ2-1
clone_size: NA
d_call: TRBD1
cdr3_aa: CAISEDRGHYNEQFF
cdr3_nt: TGTGCCATCAGTGAAGACAGGGGACACTACAATGAGCAGTTCTTC

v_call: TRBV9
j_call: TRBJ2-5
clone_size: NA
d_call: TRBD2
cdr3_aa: CASTLEASGRSETQYF
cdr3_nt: TGTGCCAGCACGTTAGAGGCTAGCGGGAGGTCGGAGACCCAGTACTTC

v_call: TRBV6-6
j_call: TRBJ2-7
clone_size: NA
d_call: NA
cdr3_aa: CASSYPGRDYEQYF
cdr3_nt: TGTGCCAGCAGTTACCCCGGACGGGACTACGAGCAGTACTTC

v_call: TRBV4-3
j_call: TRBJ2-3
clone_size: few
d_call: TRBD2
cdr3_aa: CASARGEKSTDTQYF
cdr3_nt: TGCGCCAGCGCCCGGGGGGAGAAGAGCACAGATACGCAGTATTTT

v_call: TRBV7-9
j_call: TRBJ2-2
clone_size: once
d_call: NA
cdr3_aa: CASSLAFVDRYTGELFF
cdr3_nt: TGTGCCAGCAGCTTAGCGTTCGTGGACAGATACACCGGGGAGCTGTTTTTT

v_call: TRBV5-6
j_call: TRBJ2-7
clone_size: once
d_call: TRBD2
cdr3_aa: CASSRPSGIGEQYF
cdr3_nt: TGTGCCAGCAGCAGACCTAGCGGGATTGGCGAGCAGTACTTC

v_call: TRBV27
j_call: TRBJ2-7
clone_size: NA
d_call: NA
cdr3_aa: CASSRRGGGYEQYF
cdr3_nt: TGTGCCAGCAGCCGAAGGGGGGGTGGCTACGAGCAGTACTTC

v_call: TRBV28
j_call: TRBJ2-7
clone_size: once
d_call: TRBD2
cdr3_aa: CASSPLPGTSYEQYF
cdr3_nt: TGTGCCAGCAGTCCTTTACCTGGGACTAGCTACGAGCAGTACTTC

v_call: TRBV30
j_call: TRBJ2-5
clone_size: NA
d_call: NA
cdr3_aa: CAWSARGSRETQYF
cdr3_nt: TGTGCCTGGAGTGCGCGGGGCTCAAGGGAGACCCAGTACTTC

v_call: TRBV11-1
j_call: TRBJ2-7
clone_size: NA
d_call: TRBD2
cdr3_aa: CASSLGPGGAREGNYEQYF
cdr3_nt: TGTGCCAGCAGCTTAGGGCCCGGAGGGGCCCGGGAGGGGAATTACGAGCAGTACTTC

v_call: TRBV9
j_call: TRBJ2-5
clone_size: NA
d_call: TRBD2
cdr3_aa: CASSAGLAGEVETQYF
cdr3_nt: TGTGCCAGCAGCGCGGGACTAGCGGGAGAGGTGGAGACCCAGTACTTC

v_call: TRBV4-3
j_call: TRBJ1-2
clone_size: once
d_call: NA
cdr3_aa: CASSQEAPGANYGYTF
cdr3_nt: TGCGCCAGCAGCCAAGAGGCCCCGGGAGCTAACTATGGCTACACCTTC

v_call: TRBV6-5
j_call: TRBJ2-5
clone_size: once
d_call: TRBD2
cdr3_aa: CASSSPGRRGETQYF
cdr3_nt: TGTGCCAGCAGTAGCCCGGGACGGCGGGGGGAGACCCAGTACTTC

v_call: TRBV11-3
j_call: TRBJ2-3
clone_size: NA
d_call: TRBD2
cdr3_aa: CASSPKLAGGPSTDTQYF
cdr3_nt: TGTGCCAGCAGCCCAAAACTAGCGGGGGGACCTAGCACAGATACGCAGTATTTT

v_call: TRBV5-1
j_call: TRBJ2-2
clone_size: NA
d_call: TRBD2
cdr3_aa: CASRASGRSPGELFF
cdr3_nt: TGCGCCAGCAGGGCTAGCGGGCGATCCCCGGGGGAGCTGTTTTTT

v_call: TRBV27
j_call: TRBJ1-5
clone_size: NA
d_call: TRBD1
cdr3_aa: CASKTLTGRNQPQHF
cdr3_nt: TGTGCCAGCAAGACCTTGACAGGGCGAAATCAGCCCCAGCATTTT

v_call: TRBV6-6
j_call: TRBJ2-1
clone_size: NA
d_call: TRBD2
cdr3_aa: CASSPVGRPYNEQFF
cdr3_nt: TGTGCCAGCAGCCCCGTCGGGAGGCCCTACAATGAGCAGTTCTTC

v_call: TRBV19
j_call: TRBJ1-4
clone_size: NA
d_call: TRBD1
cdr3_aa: CASSGTATNEKLFF
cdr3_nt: TGTGCCAGTAGTGGGACAGCAACTAATGAAAAACTGTTTTTT

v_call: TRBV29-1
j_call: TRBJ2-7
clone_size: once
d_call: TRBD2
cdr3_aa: CSVEGGPERELSYEQYF
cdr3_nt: TGCAGCGTTGAAGGGGGCCCGGAGCGGGAGCTCTCCTACGAGCAGTACTTC

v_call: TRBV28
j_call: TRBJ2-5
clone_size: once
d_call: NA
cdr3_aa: CASSLSGDETQYF
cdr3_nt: TGTGCCAGCAGTTTATCGGGAGATGAGACCCAGTACTTC

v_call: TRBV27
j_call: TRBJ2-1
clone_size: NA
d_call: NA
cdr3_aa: CASSLSGQRYNEQFF
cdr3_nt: TGTGCCAGCAGTTTATCCGGACAGAGGTACAATGAGCAGTTCTTC

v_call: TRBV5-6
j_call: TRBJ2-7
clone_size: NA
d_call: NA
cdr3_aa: CASSLGPEQYF
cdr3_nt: TGTGCCAGCAGCTTGGGGCCCGAGCAGTACTTC

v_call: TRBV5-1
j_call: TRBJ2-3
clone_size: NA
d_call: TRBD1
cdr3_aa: CASSPPSGQGPDTQYF
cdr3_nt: TGCGCCAGCAGCCCCCCCTCGGGACAGGGACCAGATACGCAGTATTTT

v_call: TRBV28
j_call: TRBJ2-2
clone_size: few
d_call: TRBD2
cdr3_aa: CASSLGVAGLNTGELFF
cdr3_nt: TGTGCCAGCAGTTTAGGAGTAGCGGGATTGAACACCGGGGAGCTGTTTTTT

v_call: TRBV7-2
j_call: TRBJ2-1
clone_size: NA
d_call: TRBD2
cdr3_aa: CASSLISSGPHNEQFF
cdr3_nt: TGTGCCAGCAGCCTCATCTCTAGCGGTCCTCACAATGAGCAGTTCTTC

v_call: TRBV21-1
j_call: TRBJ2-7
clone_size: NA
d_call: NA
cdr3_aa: CASSKGTGQLSYEQYF
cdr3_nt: TGTGCCAGCAGCAAAGGGACGGGACAGCTCTCCTACGAGCAGTACTTC

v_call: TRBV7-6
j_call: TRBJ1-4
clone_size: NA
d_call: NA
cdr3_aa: CASSSQSGTGGEKLFF
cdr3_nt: TGTGCCAGCAGCTCCCAGTCCGGGACCGGGGGTGAAAAACTGTTTTTT

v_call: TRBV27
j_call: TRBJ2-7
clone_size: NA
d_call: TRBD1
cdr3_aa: CASSPHRDRGYEQYF
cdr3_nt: TGTGCCAGCAGTCCCCACCGGGACAGGGGCTACGAGCAGTACTTC

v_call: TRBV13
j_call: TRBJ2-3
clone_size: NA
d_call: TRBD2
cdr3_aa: CASSTRAGGTDTQYF
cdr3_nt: TGTGCCAGCAGCACCCGGGCGGGGGGCACAGATACGCAGTATTTT

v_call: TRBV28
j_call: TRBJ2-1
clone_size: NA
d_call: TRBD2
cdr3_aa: CASSLGLAGAGEQFF
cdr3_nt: TGTGCCAGCAGTTTAGGGCTAGCGGGAGCAGGTGAGCAGTTCTTC

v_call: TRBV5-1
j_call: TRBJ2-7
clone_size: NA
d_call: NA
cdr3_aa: CASSLRVEGNYEQYF
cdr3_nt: TGCGCCAGCAGCTTACGAGTAGAGGGAAACTACGAGCAGTACTTC

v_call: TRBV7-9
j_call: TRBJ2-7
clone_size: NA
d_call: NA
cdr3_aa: CASSLGAREVAYEQYF
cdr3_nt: TGTGCCAGCAGCTTAGGGGCCAGGGAGGTTGCCTACGAGCAGTACTTC

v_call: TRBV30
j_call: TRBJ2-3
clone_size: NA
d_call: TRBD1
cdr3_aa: CAWSAGQGPGDTQYF
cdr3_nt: TGTGCCTGGAGTGCGGGACAGGGACCTGGGGATACGCAGTATTTT

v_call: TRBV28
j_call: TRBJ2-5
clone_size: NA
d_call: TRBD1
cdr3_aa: CASSFRGQGEETQYF
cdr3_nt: TGTGCCAGCAGTTTCAGGGGACAGGGAGAGGAGACCCAGTACTTC

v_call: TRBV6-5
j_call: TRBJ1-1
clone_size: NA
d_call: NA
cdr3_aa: CASSTPGCTEAFF
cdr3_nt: TGTGCCAGCAGTACCCCGGGGTGCACTGAAGCTTTCTTT

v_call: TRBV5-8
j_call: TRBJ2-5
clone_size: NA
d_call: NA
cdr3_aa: CASSLRPNGVQETQYF
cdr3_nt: TGTGCCAGCAGCTTACGACCGAACGGGGTCCAAGAGACCCAGTACTTC

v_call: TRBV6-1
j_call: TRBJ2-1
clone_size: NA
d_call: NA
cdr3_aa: CASSPLDEQFF
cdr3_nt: TGTGCCAGCAGCCCCCTCGATGAGCAGTTCTTC

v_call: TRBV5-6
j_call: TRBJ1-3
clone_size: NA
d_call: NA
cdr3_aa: CASSSRSGNTIYF
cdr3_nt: TGTGCCAGCAGCTCCCGCTCTGGAAACACCATATATTTT

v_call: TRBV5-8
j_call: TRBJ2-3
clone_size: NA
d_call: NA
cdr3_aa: CASSFLECMQYF
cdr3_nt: TGTGCCAGCAGCTTTTTGGAGTGTATGCAGTATTTT

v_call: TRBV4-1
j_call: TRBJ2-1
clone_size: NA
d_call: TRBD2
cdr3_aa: CASSQHSGSNNYNEQFF
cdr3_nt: TGCGCCAGCAGCCAACATAGCGGGAGTAACAACTACAATGAGCAGTTCTTC

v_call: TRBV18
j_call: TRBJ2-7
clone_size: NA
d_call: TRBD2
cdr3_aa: CASSPRLAGALGLYF
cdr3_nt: TGTGCCAGCTCACCCCGCCTAGCGGGAGCCCTCGGTCTGTACTTC

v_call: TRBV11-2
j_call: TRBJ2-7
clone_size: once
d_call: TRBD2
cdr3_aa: CASSLGLAGAEQYF
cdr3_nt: TGTGCCAGCAGCTTAGGACTAGCGGGCGCCGAGCAGTACTTC

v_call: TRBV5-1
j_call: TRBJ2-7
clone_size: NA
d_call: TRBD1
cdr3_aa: CASSLGGTGYYEQYF
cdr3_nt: TGCGCCAGCAGCTTGGGGGGGACAGGTTACTACGAGCAGTACTTC

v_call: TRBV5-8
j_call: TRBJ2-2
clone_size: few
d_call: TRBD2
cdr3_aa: CASSQKRDPTGELFF
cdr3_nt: TGTGCCAGCAGCCAAAAGCGGGACCCCACCGGGGAGCTGTTTTTT

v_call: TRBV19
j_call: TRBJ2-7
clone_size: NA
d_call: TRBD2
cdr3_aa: CASQRCSGRFYEQYF
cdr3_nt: TGTGCCAGTCAACGCTGTAGCGGGAGATTCTACGAGCAGTACTTC

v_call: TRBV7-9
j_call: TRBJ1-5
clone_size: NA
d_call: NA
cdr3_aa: CASSLGATQGEDGNQPQHF
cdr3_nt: TGTGCCAGCAGCTTGGGTGCTACGCAGGGTGAGGATGGCAATCAGCCCCAGCATTTT

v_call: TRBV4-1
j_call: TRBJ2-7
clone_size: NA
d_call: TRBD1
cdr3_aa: CASSPRDRDVYEQYF
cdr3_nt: TGCGCCAGCAGCCCTCGCGACAGGGATGTCTACGAGCAGTACTTC

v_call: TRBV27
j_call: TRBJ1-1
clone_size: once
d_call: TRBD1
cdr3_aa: CASSPQALTGGDTEAFF
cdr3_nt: TGTGCCAGCAGTCCCCAGGCCCTCACAGGGGGGGACACTGAAGCTTTCTTT

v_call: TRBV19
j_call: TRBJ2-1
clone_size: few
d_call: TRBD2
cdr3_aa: CASTSSSVRLAGNDEQFF
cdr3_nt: TGTGCCAGTACCTCATCGTCTGTTCGGTTAGCGGGGAATGATGAGCAGTTCTTC

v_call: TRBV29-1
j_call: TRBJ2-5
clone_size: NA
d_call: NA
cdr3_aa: CSVEARGPQETQYF
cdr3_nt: TGCAGCGTTGAGGCTAGGGGCCCCCAAGAGACCCAGTACTTC

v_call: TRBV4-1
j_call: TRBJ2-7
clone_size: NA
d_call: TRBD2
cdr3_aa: CASSQDPSGGVWEQYF
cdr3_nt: TGCGCCAGCAGCCAAGATCCGAGCGGGGGCGTCTGGGAGCAGTACTTC